The text below deals with one TCR beta chain. This sample is part of a study of technical replicates of blood from a few donors. TCRdb keeps only in-frame clones here, not all; method: immunoSEQ multiplex PCR. Of 85,000 to 100,000 clones in the sample, around 95% are singletons; the top ten hold 0.2% to 0.25%. The V gene's germline CDR1 is MGHRA and CDR2 YSYEKL. Unmatched junction bases numbered 7, after V lost 3 bases and J lost 0 bases. The length of the CDR3 is 16 residues. The TCR originated in a human donor in good health. V gene TRBV4-1 combines with J gene TRBJ2-7; 8 bases fit TRBD1. The sequenced material came from T cells isolated from PBMCs. The DNA of the CDR3 is TGCGCCAGCAGCCAGGTGCCGGACAGGGCCTCCTACGAGCAGTACTTC. As protein: CASSQVPDRASYEQYF.